These 9 T cell receptor beta chains were sequenced from one sample in a study of T cells in Graves' hyperthyroidism and ophthalmopathy. Amplified TCR beta CDR3 regions derived from RNA transcripts. Researchers ran a first-round RT-PCR on the TCR CDR3 using the HTBI primer set. A single record per CDR3 protein comes from TCRdb applying MiXCR to the multiplex PCR reads. Of 610,000 or so distinct CDR3 sequences in the sample, around 42% were seen once. Material for sequencing was peripheral blood or thyroid tissue (not recorded which). The receptors come from a woman aged 18-35 years with Graves' hyperthyroidism.

The V call is TRBV10-3, the J call TRBJ1-5; D is unclear. CDR3 length: 13 amino acids. Trimming cost V 7 bases and J 5 bases, with 12 bases left between them. Germline CDR1 ENHRY, CDR2 SYGVKD. The chain's CDR3 is CAITPGGDQPQHF. The CDR3 nucleotides read TGTGCCATCACCCCCGGAGGCGATCAGCCCCAGCATTTT.

This chain connects TRBV7-8 to TRBJ2-2, with TRBD2 identical over 7 bases. Looked up from germline, CDR1 is SGHVS and CDR2 is FQNEAQ. Trimming removed 5 bases from V and 4 bases from J; junction bases left unmatched: 7. The CDR3 runs 15 residues. The CDR3 loop is CASSLPWTSTGELFF. CDR3 coding DNA: TGTGCCAGCAGCCTCCCATGGACTAGCACCGGGGAGCTGTTTTTT.

This clonotype was counted ten times or more. The chain employs TRBV7-2 and TRBJ1-1; D uncertain. With 5 bases removed from V and 2 bases from J, the gap between germline ends came to 9 bases. Germline V CDR1 and CDR2: SGHTA, FQGNSA. The CDR3 is 13 residues long. The CDR3 DNA is TGTGCCAGCAGCCGCCGGGGTAACACTGAAGCTTTCTTT. This gives the protein CASSRRGNTEAFF.

The V gene is TRBV5-1, the J gene TRBJ1-2; the match to TRBD1 covers 9 bases. CDR1 is SGHRS and CDR2 is YFSETQ in the germline V gene. The CDR3 runs to 15 residues. V dropped 5 bases and J dropped 5; count of bases not matched to a gene: 10. The CDR3 coding sequence is TGCGCCAGCAGAGACTTGGGACAGGGAGAATATGGCTACACCTTC. Amino acids: CASRDLGQGEYGYTF. Using reference TRBV5-1 and TRBJ1-2 for the parts outside the CDR3, the full variable domain is KAGVTQTPRYLIKTRGQQVTLSCSPISGHRSVSWYQQTPGQGLQFLFEYFSETQRNKGNFPGRFSGRQFSNSRSEMNVSTLELGDSALYLCASRDLGQGEYGYTFGSGTRLTVV.

This clonotype was recorded at least ten times. The chain uses TRBV29-1 and TRBJ2-5; 8 bases are shared with TRBD1. CDR1 SQVTM and CDR2 ANQGSEA come from the germline V gene. Unmatched junction bases numbered 10, after V lost 6 bases and J lost 7 bases. The CDR3 length is 13 residues. The CDR3 loop is CSVERQGLGTQYF. CDR3 coding DNA: TGCAGCGTGGAACGACAGGGGCTGGGGACCCAGTACTTC.

This clonotype was counted ten times or more. The chain is built from TRBV5-1 and TRBJ2-7; 7 nucleotides line up with TRBD2. CDR1 is SGHRS and CDR2 is YFSETQ in the germline V gene. CDR3 length: 17 residues. V lost 0 bases and J lost 3; bases outside the gene matches: 12. The CDR3 DNA is TGCGCCAGCAGCTTGGCTGCGGGAGCACCTAAGGACTACGAGCAGTACTTC. This codes for CASSLAAGAPKDYEQYF.

This clonotype was observed once. A much larger clone differs by one base, so this may be a read error. V gene TRBV5-6 combines with J gene TRBJ1-5; 10 positions agree with TRBD1. The trim removed 4 bases at V and 2 bases at J, leaving 6 bases unmatched. The CDR3 loop spans 16 amino acids. The germline CDR1 and CDR2 sequences are SGHDT and YYEEEE. The CDR3 nucleotides are TGTGCCAGCAGCGGGGCCGGGACAGGGGGCAATCAGCCCCAGCATTTT. Translated: CASSGAGTGGNQPQHF. The variable domain in full, completed from reference TRBV5-6 and TRBJ1-5, reads DAGVTQSPTHLIKTRGQQVTLRCSPKSGHDTVSWYQQALGQGPQFIFQYYEEEERQRGNFPDRFSGHQFPNYSSELNVNALLLGDSALYLCASSGAGTGGNQPQHFGDGTRLSIL.

This clonotype appeared many times. This chain links TRBV5-4 with TRBJ2-7, with D perhaps matching TRBD2 (5 bases). The CDR3 has 13 residues. V lost 2 bases to trimming and J lost 2 bases, with 8 bases between them. Germline V gene data show CDR1 as SGHNT and CDR2 as YYREEE (reference sequence). The CDR3 region has the DNA TGTGCCAGCAGCTTCGAGGGAACCTACGAGCAGTACTTC. Its translation: CASSFEGTYEQYF.

V and J are TRBV2 and TRBJ1-5; the D is unclear. CDR3 length: 13 amino acids. Germline lookup yields CDR1 SNHLY and CDR2 FYNNEI. V was shortened by 7 bases and J by 4 bases, with 11 bases between the two germline ends. The CDR3 reads CASKATVNQPQHF. The CDR3 coding sequence is TGTGCCAGCAAGGCGACGGTGAATCAGCCCCAGCATTTT.